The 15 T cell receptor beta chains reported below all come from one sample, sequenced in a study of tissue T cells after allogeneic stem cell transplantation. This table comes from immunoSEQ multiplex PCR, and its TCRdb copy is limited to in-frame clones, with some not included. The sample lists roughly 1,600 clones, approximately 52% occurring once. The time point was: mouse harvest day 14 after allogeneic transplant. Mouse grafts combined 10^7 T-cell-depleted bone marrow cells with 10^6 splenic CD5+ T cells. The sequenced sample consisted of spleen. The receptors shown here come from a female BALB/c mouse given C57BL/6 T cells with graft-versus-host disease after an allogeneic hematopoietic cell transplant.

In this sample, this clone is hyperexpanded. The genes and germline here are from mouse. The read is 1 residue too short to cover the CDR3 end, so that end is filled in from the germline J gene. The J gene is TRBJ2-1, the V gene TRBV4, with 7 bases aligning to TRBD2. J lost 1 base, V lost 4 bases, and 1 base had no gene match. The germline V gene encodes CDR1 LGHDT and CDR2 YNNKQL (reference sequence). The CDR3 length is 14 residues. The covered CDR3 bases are TGTGCCAGCAGCTTGACTGGGAACTATGCTGAGCAGTTC. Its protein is CASSLTGNYAEQF. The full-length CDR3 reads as CASSLTGNYAEQFF.

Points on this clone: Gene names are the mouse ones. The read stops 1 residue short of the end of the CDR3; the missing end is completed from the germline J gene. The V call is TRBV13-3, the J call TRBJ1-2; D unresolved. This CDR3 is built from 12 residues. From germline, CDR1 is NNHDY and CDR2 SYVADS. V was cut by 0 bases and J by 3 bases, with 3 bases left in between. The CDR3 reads CASSDVDSDYTF. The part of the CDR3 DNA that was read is TGTGCCAGCAGTGATGTAGACTCCGACTACACC.

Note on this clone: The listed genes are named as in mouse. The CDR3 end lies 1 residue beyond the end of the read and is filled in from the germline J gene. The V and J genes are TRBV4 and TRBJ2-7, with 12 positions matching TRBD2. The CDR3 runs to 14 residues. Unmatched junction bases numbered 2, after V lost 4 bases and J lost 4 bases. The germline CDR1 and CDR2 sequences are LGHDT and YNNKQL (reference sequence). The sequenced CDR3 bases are TGTGCCAGCAGCTCGGACTGGGGGGGATATGAACAGTAC. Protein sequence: CASSSDWGGYEQY. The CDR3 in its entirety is CASSSDWGGYEQYF.

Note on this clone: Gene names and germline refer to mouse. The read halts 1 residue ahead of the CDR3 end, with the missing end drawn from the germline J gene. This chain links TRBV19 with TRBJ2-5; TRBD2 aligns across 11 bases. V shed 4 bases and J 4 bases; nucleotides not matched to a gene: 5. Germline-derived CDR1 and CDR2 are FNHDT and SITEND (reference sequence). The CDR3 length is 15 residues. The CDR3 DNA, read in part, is TGTGCCAGCAGTCTTAGACTGGGGGGGAAAGACACCCAGTAC. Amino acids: CASSLRLGGKDTQY. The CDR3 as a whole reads CASSLRLGGKDTQYF. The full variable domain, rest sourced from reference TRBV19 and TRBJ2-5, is GGIITQTPKFLIGQEGQKLTLKCQQNFNHDTMYWYRQDSGKGLRLIYYSITENDLQKGDLSEGYDASREKKSSFSLTVTSAQKNEMAVFLCASSLRLGGKDTQYFGPGTRLLVL.

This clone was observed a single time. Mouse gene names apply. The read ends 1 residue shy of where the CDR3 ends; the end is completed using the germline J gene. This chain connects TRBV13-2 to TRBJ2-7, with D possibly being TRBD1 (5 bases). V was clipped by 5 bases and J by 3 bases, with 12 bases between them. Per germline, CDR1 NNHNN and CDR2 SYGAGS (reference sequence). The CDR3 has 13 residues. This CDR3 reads CASGRQKNYEQYF. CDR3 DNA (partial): TGTGCCAGCGGAAGACAGAAAAACTATGAACAGTAC.

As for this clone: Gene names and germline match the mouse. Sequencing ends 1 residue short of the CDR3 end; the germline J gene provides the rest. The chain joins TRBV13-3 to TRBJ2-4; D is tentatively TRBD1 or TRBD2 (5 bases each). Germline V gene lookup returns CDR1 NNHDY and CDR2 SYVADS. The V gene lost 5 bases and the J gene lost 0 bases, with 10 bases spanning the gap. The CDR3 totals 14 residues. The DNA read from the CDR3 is TGTGCCAGCAGCCTCCGGGACAGTCAAAACACCTTGTAC. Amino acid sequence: CASSLRDSQNTLY. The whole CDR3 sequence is CASSLRDSQNTLYF.

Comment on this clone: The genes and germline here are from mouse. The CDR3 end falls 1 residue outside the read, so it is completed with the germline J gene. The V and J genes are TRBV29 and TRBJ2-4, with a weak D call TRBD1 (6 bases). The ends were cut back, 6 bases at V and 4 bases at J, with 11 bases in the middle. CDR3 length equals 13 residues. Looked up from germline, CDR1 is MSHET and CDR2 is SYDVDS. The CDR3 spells CASSTGHKNTLYF. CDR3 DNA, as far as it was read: TGTGCTAGCAGCACGGGACACAAAAACACCTTGTAC.

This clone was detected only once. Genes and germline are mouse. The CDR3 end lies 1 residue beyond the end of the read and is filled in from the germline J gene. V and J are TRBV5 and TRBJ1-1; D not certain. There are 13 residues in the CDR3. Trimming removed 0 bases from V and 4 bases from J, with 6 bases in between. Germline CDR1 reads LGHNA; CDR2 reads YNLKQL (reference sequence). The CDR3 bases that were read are TGTGCCAGCAGCCAAGATACCAGCACAGAAGTCTTC. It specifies CASSQDTSTEVF. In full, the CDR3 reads CASSQDTSTEVFF.

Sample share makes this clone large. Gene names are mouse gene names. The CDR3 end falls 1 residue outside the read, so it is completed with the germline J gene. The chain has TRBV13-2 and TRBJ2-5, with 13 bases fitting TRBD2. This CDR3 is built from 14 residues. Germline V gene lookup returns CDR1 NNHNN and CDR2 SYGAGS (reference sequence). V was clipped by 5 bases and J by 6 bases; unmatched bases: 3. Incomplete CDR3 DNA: TGTGCCAGCGGGGACTGGGGGGGCGATGACACCCAGTAC. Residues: CASGDWGGDDTQY. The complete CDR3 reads CASGDWGGDDTQYF.

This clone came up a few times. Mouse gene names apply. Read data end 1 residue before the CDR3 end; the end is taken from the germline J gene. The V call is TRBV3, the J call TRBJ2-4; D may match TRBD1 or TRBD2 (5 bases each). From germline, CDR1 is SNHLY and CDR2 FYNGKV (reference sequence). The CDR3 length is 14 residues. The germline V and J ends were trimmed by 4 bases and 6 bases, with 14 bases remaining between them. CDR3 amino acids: CASSYRDRRNTLYF. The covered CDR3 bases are TGTGCCAGCAGCTACCGGGACCGTCGGAACACCTTGTAC.

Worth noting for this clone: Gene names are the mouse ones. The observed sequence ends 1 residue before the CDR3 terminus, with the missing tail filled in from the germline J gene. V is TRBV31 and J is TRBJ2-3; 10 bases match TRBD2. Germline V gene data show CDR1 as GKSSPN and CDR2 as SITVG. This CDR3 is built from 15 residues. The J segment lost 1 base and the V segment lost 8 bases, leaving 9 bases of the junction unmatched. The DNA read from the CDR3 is TGTGCCCAGGCTGGGGGGGCGCGGGGTGCAGAAACGCTGTAT. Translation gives CAQAGGARGAETLY. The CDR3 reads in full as CAQAGGARGAETLYF.

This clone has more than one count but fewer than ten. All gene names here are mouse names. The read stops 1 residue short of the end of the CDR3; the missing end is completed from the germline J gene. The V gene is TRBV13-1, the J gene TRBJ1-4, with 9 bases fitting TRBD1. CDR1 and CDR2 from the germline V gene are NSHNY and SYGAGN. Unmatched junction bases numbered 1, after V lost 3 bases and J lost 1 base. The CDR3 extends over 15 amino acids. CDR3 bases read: TGTGCCAGCAGTGGGACAGGGGATTCCAACGAAAGATTATTT. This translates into CASSGTGDSNERLF. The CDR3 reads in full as CASSGTGDSNERLFF.

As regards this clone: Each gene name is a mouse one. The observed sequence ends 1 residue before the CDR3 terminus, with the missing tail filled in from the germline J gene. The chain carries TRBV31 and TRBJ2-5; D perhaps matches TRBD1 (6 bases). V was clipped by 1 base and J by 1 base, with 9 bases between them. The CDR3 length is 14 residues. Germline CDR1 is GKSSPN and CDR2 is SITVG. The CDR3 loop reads CAWSPGQYQDTQYF. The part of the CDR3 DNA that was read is TGTGCCTGGAGTCCGGGACAATACCAAGACACCCAGTAC.

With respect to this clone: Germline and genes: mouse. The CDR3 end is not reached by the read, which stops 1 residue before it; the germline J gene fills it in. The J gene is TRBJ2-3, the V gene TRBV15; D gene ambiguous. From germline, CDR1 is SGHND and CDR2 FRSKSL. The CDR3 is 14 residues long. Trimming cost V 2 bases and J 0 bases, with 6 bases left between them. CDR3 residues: CASSLTTSAETLYF. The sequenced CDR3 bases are TGTGCCAGCAGTTTAACAACTAGTGCAGAAACGCTGTAT.

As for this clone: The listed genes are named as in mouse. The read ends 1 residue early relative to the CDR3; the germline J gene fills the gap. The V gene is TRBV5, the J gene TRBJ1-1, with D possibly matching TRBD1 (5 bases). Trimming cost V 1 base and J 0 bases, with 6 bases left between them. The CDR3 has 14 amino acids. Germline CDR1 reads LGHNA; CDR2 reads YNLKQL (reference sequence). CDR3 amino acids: CASSQAQANTEVFF. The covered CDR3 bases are TGTGCCAGCAGCCAAGCACAGGCAAACACAGAAGTCTTC.